This passage covers 16 T cell receptor beta chains from one sample sequenced in a study of molecular identifiers for immune sequencing clone quantification. In TCRdb, the PCR reads were re-called with MiXCR into one record per CDR3 protein. This sample has nearly 650,000 distinct CDR3 sequences, with roughly 27% found just once. Specimen: naive CD8+ T cells from blood, with Jurkat cell RNA spiked in. Indicated subset: FACS-sorted CD8+CD4-CCR7+CD45RA+ naive T cells. These receptors were collected from a human donor in good health. Some libraries in this study had Jurkat cell RNA spiked in.

This clonotype was counted between two and nine times. The chain couples TRBV7-9 to TRBJ1-1; 7 bases fit TRBD1. V trimming: 2 bases; J trimming: 0 bases; junction bases outside the gene matches: 9. The CDR3 runs 17 residues. Germline V lookup: CDR1 SEHNR, CDR2 FQNEAQ (reference sequence). The CDR3 DNA follows: TGTGCCAGCAGCTTACCGGCCGGGACAGAGCTGAACACTGAAGCTTTCTTT. This translates into CASSLPAGTELNTEAFF.

The J gene is TRBJ2-3, the V gene TRBV20-1, with TRBD2 identical over 7 bases. V gave up 0 bases and J gave up 2 bases; unmatched junction bases: 14. CDR1 and CDR2 (germline): DFQATT, SNEGSKA (reference sequence). CDR3 length: 18 residues. CDR3 DNA sequence: TGCAGTGCTAGAGATCCAAAAGGAGCGGGGCAACTCACAGATACGCAGTATTTT. Residues: CSARDPKGAGQLTDTQYF.

This clonotype was recorded many times. The chain joins TRBV9 to TRBJ2-3; no clear D. The CDR3 extends over 17 amino acids. V lost 0 bases and J 2 bases, leaving 16 bases between the germline ends. Germline V lookup: CDR1 SGDLS, CDR2 YYNGEE. The CDR3, as DNA: TGTGCCAGCAGCGTAGCCGACCCTTTCATTTTCACAGATACGCAGTATTTT. This translates into CASSVADPFIFTDTQYF.

This clonotype was detected ten times or more. The rearrangement links TRBV5-1 to TRBJ1-1; 9 bases line up with TRBD1. Germline-derived CDR1 and CDR2 are SGHRS and YFSETQ. The CDR3 covers 14 residues. The ends lost 4 bases at V and 5 bases at J; junction bases unmatched: 6. The DNA of the CDR3 is TGCGCCAGCAGCGTGGGACAGGGACTGACTGAAGCTTTCTTT. Its translation: CASSVGQGLTEAFF.

This clonotype has at least ten counts. The V call is TRBV7-9, the J call TRBJ2-5, with TRBD1 identical over 7 bases. The CDR3 is made up of 15 amino acids. Germline trimming cut 4 bases from V and 2 bases from J; bases unmatched to any gene: 7. Germline V gene data show CDR1 as SEHNR and CDR2 as FQNEAQ (reference sequence). In DNA form, the CDR3 reads TGTGCCAGCAGCTCACCCGGGACAGCACAAGAGACCCAGTACTTC. Translated: CASSSPGTAQETQYF.

There are a few counts of this clonotype. The rearrangement uses TRBV4-3 and TRBJ2-3; 12 positions match TRBD2. Unmatched junction bases numbered 4, after V lost 1 base and J lost 5 bases. Germline loops: CDR1 LGHNA, CDR2 YSLEER. The CDR3 has 16 amino acids. CDR3 loop: CASSQGLAGEIDTQYF. The DNA for the CDR3 is TGCGCCAGCAGCCAAGGACTAGCGGGAGAGATAGATACGCAGTATTTT.

The V call is TRBV30, the J call TRBJ2-1; D could derive from TRBD1 or TRBD2 (6 bases each). This CDR3 spans 15 amino acids. Germline assignment: CDR1 GTSNPN and CDR2 SVGIG (reference sequence). V was shortened by 3 bases and J by 0 bases, with 12 bases between the two germline ends. The CDR3 coding sequence is TGTGCCTGGAGGGGGGGCAAGGGCTCCTACAATGAGCAGTTCTTC. Translated, it gives CAWRGGKGSYNEQFF. The full variable domain, its missing parts supplied by reference TRBV30 and TRBJ2-1, is SQTIHQWPATLVQPVGSPLSLECTVEGTSNPNLYWYRQAAGRGLQLLFYSVGIGQISSEVPQNLSASRPQDRQFILSSKKLLLSDSGFYLCAWRGGKGSYNEQFFGPGTRLTVL.

As concerns this clonotype: Possible read error: a much larger clone is one base away. The chain has TRBV7-8 and TRBJ1-1, with a possible D match to TRBD1 (6 bases). The length of the CDR3 is 15 residues. Germline V gene lookup returns CDR1 SGHVS and CDR2 FQNEAQ. Trimming cost V 5 bases and J 5 bases, with 18 bases left between them. The CDR3, as DNA: TGTGCCAGCAGCGCACCAGGGGCCATGGAGACTGAAGCTTTCTTT. Its translation is CASSAPGAMETEAFF.

Only a few counts were recorded for this clonotype. The rearrangement uses TRBV4-1 and TRBJ1-1; the D gene is possibly TRBD1 (6 bases). Per germline, CDR1 MGHRA and CDR2 YSYEKL. The CDR3 covers 13 residues. Trimming cost V 6 bases and J 5 bases, with 13 bases left between them. The CDR3 spells CASSGTPGTEAFF. CDR3 DNA: TGCGCCAGCAGTGGGACACCGGGGACTGAAGCTTTCTTT.

The rearrangement links TRBV7-8 to TRBJ1-5; D not certain. V was shortened by 1 base and J by 4 bases, with 8 bases between the two germline ends. Germline CDR1 reads SGHVS; CDR2 reads FQNEAQ. The CDR3 is 14 amino acids. CDR3 sequence reads: CASSLGKGNQPQHF. CDR3 nucleotides: TGTGCCAGCAGCTTAGGAAAGGGTAATCAGCCCCAGCATTTT.

This clonotype was recorded many times. The rearrangement links TRBV7-9 to TRBJ1-1; TRBD1 aligns across 9 bases. V dropped 5 bases and J dropped 4; count of bases not matched to a gene: 5. The CDR3 has 14 residues. Per the germline V gene, CDR1 is SEHNR and CDR2 is FQNEAQ (reference sequence). The CDR3 protein is CASSPRDRATEAFF. CDR3 nucleotide sequence: TGTGCCAGCAGCCCCAGGGACAGGGCCACTGAAGCTTTCTTT.

Concerning this clonotype itself: Without the conserved terminal phenylalanine or tryptophan, this CDR3 likely stems from a read error. This chain connects TRBV4-2 to TRBJ2-7; 8 bases are a match to TRBD2. CDR1 is LGHNA, CDR2 YNFKEQ, per germline. This CDR3 comprises 17 residues. V lost 4 bases, J lost 3 bases, and 14 bases stayed unmatched. CDR3 nucleotides: TGTGCCAGCAGCCGCCTGGGAGGTAGCGGGACTTACTACGAGCAGTACCTC. Translated, it gives CASSRLGGSGTYYEQYL.

This clonotype was recorded at least ten times. The chain employs TRBV4-1 and TRBJ2-3; the match to TRBD2 covers 7 bases. Germline loops: CDR1 MGHRA, CDR2 YSYEKL. The CDR3 contains 14 residues. The ends lost 1 base at V and 14 bases at J; junction bases unmatched: 12. Here the CDR3 DNA reads TGCGCCAGCAGCCAAGGACAGCGGGGTCCCTCGCGGTATTTT. This sequence encodes CASSQGQRGPSRYF.

This clonotype showed up just a few times. The V call is TRBV27, the J call TRBJ2-7; D remains ambiguous. Trimming took off 4 bases at V and 1 base at J, with 14 bases between the two ends. The germline gives CDR1 MNHEY, CDR2 SMNVEV (reference sequence). The CDR3 has 15 amino acids. The CDR3 DNA reads as TGTGCCAGCAGTTCTGCTCCGGACGGATCCTACGAGCAGTACTTC. Translated: CASSSAPDGSYEQYF.

The chain recombines TRBV4-3 with TRBJ2-7; D is unclear. Germline CDR1 and CDR2: LGHNA and YSLEER. Trimming removed 4 bases from V and 6 bases from J, with 7 bases in between. There are 11 residues in the CDR3. The CDR3, as DNA: TGCGCCAGCAGCCCCAGGATCGAGCAGTACTTC. Translation: CASSPRIEQYF.

The sample holds many counts of this clonotype. The rearrangement uses TRBV2 and TRBJ1-2; 9 bases fit TRBD1. J was trimmed by 3 bases and V by 8 bases; bases with no gene match: 10. The CDR3 runs 15 residues. The germline V gene encodes CDR1 SNHLY and CDR2 FYNNEI. Here the CDR3 reads CASQGPDRGYYGYTF. In nucleotides, the CDR3 is TGTGCCAGCCAGGGGCCGGACAGGGGTTACTATGGCTACACCTTC.